This TCR beta chain derives from a study of T cell clonality in common variable immunodeficiency. This clone was recorded many times. The DNA ends 3 residues before the CDR3 does, and the rest of the CDR3 is filled in from the germline J gene. The assay was immunoSEQ multiplex PCR, and TCRdb's table has in-frame clones only and misses some. Observed are tens of thousands of clones, no singletons, with the top ten taking 3% to 4.5%. The CDR3 runs to 12 residues. The germline V gene has CDR1 SGHNT and CDR2 YYREEE (reference sequence). Trimming left V 9 bases short and J 1 base short, with 10 bases between.

The TCR originated in a person aged 18-70 years in good health. The chain uses TRBV5-4 and TRBJ2-5; D perhaps matches TRBD1 (5 bases). Source material: peripheral blood mononuclear cells. CDR3 DNA, as far as it was read: TGTGCCATTGGGGCCTCCCAAGAGACC. Protein sequence: CAIGASQET. The entire CDR3 sequence reads CAIGASQETQYF.